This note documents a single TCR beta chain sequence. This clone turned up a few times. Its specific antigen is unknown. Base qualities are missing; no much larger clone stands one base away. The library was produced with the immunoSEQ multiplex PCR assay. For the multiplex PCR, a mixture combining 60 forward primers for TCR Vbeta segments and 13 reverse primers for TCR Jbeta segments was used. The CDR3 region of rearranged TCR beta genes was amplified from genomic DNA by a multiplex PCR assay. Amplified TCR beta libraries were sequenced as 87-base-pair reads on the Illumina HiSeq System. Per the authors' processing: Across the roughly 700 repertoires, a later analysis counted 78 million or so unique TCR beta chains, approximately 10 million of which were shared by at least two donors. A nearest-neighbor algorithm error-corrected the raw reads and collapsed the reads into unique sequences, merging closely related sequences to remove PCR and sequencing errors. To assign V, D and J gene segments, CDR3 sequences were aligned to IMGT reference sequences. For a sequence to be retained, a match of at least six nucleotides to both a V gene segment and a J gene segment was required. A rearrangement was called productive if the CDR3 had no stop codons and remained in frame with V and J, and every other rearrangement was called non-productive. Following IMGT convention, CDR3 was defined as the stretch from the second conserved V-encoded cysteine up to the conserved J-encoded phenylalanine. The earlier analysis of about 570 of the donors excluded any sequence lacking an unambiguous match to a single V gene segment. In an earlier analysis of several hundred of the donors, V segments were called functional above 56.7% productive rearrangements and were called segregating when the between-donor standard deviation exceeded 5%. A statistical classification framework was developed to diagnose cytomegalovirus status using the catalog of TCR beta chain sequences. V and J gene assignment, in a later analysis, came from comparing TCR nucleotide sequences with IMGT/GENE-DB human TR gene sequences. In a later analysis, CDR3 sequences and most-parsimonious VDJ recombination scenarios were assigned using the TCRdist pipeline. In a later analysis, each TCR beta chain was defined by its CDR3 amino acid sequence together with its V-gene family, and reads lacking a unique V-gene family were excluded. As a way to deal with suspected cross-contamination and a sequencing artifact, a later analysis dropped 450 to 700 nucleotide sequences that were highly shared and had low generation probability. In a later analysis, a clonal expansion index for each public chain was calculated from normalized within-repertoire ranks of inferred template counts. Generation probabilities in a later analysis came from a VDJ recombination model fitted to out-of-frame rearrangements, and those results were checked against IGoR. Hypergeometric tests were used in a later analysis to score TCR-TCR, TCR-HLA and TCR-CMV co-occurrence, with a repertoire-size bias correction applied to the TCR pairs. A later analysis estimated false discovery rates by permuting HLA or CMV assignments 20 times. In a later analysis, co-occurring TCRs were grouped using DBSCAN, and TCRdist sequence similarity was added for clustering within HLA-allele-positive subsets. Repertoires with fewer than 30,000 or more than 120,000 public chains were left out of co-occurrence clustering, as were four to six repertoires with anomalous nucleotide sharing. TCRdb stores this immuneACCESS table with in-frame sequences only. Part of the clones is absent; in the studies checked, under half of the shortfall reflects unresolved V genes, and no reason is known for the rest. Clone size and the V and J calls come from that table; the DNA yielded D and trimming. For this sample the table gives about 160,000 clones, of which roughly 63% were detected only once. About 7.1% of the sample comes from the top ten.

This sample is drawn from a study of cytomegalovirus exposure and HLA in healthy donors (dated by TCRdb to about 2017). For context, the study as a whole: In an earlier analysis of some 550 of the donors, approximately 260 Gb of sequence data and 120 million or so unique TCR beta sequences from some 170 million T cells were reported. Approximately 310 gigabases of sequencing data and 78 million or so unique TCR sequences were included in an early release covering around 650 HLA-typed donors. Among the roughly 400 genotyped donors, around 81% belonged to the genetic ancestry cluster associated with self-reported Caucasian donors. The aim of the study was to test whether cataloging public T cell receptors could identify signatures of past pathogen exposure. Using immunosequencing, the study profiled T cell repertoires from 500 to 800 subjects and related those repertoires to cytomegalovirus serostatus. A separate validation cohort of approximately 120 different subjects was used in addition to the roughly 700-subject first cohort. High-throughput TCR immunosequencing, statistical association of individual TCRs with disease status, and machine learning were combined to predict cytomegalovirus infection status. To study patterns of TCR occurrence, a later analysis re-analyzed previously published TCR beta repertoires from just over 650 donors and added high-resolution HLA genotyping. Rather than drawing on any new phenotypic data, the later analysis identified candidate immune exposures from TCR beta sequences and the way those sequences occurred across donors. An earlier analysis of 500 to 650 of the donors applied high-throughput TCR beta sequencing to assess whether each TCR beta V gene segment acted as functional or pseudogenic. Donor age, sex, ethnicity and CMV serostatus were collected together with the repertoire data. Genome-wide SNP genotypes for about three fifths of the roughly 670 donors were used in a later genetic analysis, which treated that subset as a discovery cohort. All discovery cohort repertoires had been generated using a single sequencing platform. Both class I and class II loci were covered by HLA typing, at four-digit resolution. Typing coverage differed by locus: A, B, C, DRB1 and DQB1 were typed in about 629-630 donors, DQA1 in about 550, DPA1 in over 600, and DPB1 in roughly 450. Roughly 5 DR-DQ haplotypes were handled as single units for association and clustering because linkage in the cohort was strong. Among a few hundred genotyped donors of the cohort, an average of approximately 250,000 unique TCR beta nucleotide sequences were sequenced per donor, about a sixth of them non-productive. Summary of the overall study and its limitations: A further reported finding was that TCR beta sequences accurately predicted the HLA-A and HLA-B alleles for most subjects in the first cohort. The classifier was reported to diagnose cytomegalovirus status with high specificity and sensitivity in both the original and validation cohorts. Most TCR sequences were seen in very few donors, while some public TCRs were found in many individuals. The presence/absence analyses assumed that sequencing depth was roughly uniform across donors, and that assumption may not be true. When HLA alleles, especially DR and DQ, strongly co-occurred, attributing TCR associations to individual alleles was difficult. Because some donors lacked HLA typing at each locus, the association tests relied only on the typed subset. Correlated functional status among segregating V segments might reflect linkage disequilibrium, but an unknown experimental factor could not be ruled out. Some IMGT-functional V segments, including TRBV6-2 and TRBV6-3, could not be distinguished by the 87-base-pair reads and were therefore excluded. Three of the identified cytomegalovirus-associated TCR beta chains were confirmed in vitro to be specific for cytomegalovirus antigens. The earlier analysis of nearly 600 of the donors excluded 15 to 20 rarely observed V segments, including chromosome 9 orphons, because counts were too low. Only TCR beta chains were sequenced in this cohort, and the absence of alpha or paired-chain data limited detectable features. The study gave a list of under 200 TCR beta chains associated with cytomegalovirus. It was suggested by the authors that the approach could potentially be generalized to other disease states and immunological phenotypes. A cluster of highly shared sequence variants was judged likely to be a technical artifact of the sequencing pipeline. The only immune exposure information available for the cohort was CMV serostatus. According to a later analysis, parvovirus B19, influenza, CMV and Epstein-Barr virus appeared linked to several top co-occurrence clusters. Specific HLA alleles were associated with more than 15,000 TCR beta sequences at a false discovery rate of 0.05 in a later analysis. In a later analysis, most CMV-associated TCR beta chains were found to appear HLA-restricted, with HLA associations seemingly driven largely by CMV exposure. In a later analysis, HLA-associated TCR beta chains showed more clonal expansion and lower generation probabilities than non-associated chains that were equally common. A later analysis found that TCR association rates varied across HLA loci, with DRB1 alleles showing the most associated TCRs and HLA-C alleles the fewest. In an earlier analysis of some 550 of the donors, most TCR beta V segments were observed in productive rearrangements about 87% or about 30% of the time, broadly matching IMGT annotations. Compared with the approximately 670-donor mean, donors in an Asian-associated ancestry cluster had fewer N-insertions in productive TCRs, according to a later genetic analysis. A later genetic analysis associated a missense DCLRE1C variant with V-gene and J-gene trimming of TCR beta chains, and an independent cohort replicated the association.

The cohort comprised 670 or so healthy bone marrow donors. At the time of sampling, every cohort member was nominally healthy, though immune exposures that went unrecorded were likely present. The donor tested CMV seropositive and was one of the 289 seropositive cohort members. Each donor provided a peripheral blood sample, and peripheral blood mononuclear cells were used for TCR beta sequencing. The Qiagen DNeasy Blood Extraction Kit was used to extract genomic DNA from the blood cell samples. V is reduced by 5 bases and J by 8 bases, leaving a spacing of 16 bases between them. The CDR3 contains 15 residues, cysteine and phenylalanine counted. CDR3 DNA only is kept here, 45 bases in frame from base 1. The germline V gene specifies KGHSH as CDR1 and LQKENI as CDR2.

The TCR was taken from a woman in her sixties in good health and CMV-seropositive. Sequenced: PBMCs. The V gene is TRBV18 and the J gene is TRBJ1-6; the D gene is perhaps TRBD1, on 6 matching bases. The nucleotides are TGTGCCAGCTCATCGAACAGGGTAGGAGATTCACCCCTCCACTTT. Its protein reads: CASSSNRVGDSPLHF.